This TCR beta chain was captured in a study of cytomegalovirus exposure and HLA in healthy donors. Looking at the study overall: The same platform was used for the 130 or so validation repertoires as for the approximately 610 first-cohort repertoires, as reported in a later analysis. Study-wide findings and caveats: It was found in a later analysis that first-cohort TCR clusters tended to co-occur in the 120 validation repertoires.

As to this clone: The antigen is not known.

V shed 0 bases, J shed 2 bases, and the junction held 5 bases outside the gene matches. The CDR3 is 16 residues long. Germline CDR1 and CDR2: SGHRS and YFSETQ. Generated by immunoSEQ multiplex PCR, the TCRdb table keeps only in-frame clones and is missing some. The repertoire holds 200,000 or so clones, with over 65% as singletons. Specimen: PBMCs. The chain combines TRBV5-1 with TRBJ2-3, with 8 bases aligning to TRBD1. This TCR came from a man aged 18 to 30 in good health and CMV-seropositive. The CDR3 coding sequence is TGCGCCAGCAGCTTGGGAGGGGACAGGTACACAGATACGCAGTATTTT. This encodes CASSLGGDRYTDTQYF.